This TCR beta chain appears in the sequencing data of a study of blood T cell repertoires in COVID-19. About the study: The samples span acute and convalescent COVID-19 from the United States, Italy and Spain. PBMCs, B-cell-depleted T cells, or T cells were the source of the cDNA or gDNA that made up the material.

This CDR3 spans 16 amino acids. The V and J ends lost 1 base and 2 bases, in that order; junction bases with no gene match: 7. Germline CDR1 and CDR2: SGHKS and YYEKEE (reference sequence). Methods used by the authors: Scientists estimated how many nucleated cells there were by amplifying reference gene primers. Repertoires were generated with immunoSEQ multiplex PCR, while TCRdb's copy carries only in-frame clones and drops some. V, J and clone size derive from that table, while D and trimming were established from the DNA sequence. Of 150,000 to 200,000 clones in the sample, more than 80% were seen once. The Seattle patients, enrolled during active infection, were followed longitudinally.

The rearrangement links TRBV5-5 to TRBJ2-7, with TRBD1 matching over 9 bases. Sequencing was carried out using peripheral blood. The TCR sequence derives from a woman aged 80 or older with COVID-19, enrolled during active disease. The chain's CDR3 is CASSLSGTGSAYEQYF. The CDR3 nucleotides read TGTGCCAGCAGCTTGTCTGGGACAGGGTCTGCCTACGAGCAGTACTTC.